Below are 27 T cell receptor beta chains sequenced from a single sample in a study of control samples from healthy donors and cancer patients. Produced via immunoSEQ multiplex PCR; TCRdb's table is partial and in-frame only. Among fewer than 200,000 clones listed, around nine tenths were seen once. The specimen sequenced was blood. The receptors derive from a man between 25 and 39 years old in good health.

J is TRBJ2-2 and V is TRBV7-9, with 12 positions matching TRBD2. Germline CDR1 is SEHNR and CDR2 is FQNEAQ (reference sequence). The CDR3 spans 17 residues. With 5 bases clipped from V and 3 bases from J, the junction kept 7 bases outside the gene matches. DNA for the CDR3: TGTGCCAGCAGCCCCCGGCGACTAGCGGGGGACACCGGGGAGCTGTTTTTT. It yields the protein CASSPRRLAGDTGELFF.

The rearrangement links TRBV5-8 to TRBJ2-2; tentative D call: TRBD2 (6 bases). The CDR3 is made up of 14 amino acids. The V end lost 6 bases, the J end lost 1 base, and 10 bases lay between the germline ends. CDR1 is SGHTS, CDR2 YDEGEE, per germline. The CDR3: CASKGGLNTGELFF. As DNA, the CDR3 is TGTGCCAGCAAGGGAGGTCTGAACACCGGGGAGCTGTTTTTT.

On this clone: Other nucleotide sequences from this sample produce the same CDR3. The rearrangement uses TRBV20-1 and TRBJ2-5; a weak D match, TRBD2 (5 bases). Deletions cut 3 bases from V and 5 bases from J, with 7 bases between. This CDR3 comprises 11 residues. Germline values: CDR1 DFQATT, CDR2 SNEGSKA (reference sequence). CDR3 in amino acids: CSARRGETQYF. The CDR3 DNA is TGCAGTGCTAGGAGAGGGGAGACCCAGTACTTC.

The chain uses TRBV6-5 and TRBJ1-1; tentatively, D is TRBD1 (6 bases). CDR1 is MNHEY, CDR2 SVGAGI, per germline. This CDR3 is built from 15 residues. V lost 5 bases and J 5 bases, leaving 18 bases between the germline ends. The CDR3 protein is CASSPETGGGTEAFF. In DNA, the CDR3 is TGTGCCAGCAGTCCCGAGACAGGAGGGGGAACTGAAGCTTTCTTT.

This clone was picked up a small number of times. The V gene is TRBV3-1 (or the pseudogene TRBV3-2), the J gene TRBJ1-4; D unclear. The CDR3 has 15 residues. The V and J ends lost 2 bases and 8 bases respectively, with 15 bases between them. The V gene's germline CDR1 is LGHDT and CDR2 YNNKEL (reference sequence). For the CDR3, the DNA is TGTGCCAGCAGCCAAAGCGCGGTGTATGGGGAAAAACTGTTTTTT. It translates to CASSQSAVYGEKLFF.

The chain carries TRBV19 and TRBJ2-1; D unresolved. From germline, CDR1 is LNHDA and CDR2 SQIVND (reference sequence). This CDR3 contains 14 residues. V dropped 3 bases and J dropped 7 bases, with 13 bases sitting between them. The CDR3: CASSIGSSSNEQFF. CDR3 nucleotide sequence: TGTGCCAGTAGTATTGGGTCTTCATCGAATGAGCAGTTCTTC. The whole variable domain, filled in from reference TRBV19 and TRBJ2-1, reads DGGITQSPKYLFRKEGQNVTLSCEQNLNHDAMYWYRQDPGQGLRLIYYSQIVNDFQKGDIAEGYSVSREKKESFPLTVTSAQKNPTAFYLCASSIGSSSNEQFFGPGTRLTVL.

The V call is TRBV27, the J call TRBJ1-1; 8 positions match TRBD1. V lost 5 bases and J lost 5; bases outside the gene matches: 4. The CDR3 sequence is 13 residues long. Germline-derived CDR1 and CDR2 are MNHEY and SMNVEV (reference sequence). CDR3 DNA: TGTGCCAGCAGTGACAGGGGATGGACTGAAGCTTTCTTT. It is translated as CASSDRGWTEAFF.

The chain combines TRBV7-3 with TRBJ2-3, with D perhaps TRBD1 or TRBD2 (6 bases each). CDR1 and CDR2 (germline): SGHTA, FQGTGA. The CDR3 has 14 residues. The V end lost 3 bases, the J end lost 2 bases, and 9 bases lay between the germline ends. The DNA of the CDR3 is TGTGCCAGCAGCTTGGGGGGCACCACAGATACGCAGTATTTT. As protein: CASSLGGTTDTQYF.

The CDR3 loop reads CASSKGSRAVTATNEKLFF. For the CDR3, the DNA is TGTGCCAGCAGCAAAGGAAGTCGGGCGGTGACTGCAACTAATGAAAAACTGTTTTTT. The chain carries TRBV21-1 and TRBJ1-4. TRBV21-1 is listed as a pseudogene. This CDR3 region has 19 residues.

The rearrangement joins TRBV6-1 to TRBJ1-5, with D maybe TRBD1 (5 bases). The CDR3 totals 15 residues. Trimming cost V 2 bases and J 4 bases, with 12 bases left between them. Germline assignment: CDR1 MNHNS and CDR2 SASEGT. The CDR3 sequence: CASSELGDYNQPQHF. CDR3 DNA sequence: TGTGCCAGCAGTGAACTGGGGGATTATAATCAGCCCCAGCATTTT.

This clone was seen once. The CDR3 loop reads CASSSLKAGSLDTQYF. As DNA, the CDR3 is TGTGCCAGCAGTTCCCTAAAGGCAGGCTCTTTGGATACGCAGTATTTT. The chain joins TRBV6-5 to TRBJ2-3; D not resolved. Trimming cost V 4 bases and J 6 bases, with 20 bases left between them. The CDR3 length is 16 residues. Germline V gives CDR1 MNHEY, CDR2 SVGAGI.

CDR3 loop: CASSRTGYTF. CDR3 coding DNA: TGTGCCAGCAGTAGGACTGGCTACACCTTC. The V call is TRBV2, the J call TRBJ1-2; D is unresolved. The length of the CDR3 is 10 residues. V was shortened by 5 bases and J by 7 bases, with 5 bases between the two germline ends. In germline, CDR1 is SNHLY, CDR2 FYNNEI.

This clone was recorded only once. The rearrangement links TRBV5-6 to TRBJ2-4; D might be TRBD1 or TRBD2, each matching 5 bases. The length of the CDR3 is 16 residues. V lost 2 bases and J lost 2, with 14 bases in between. Germline CDR1 and CDR2: SGHDT and YYEEEE. The CDR3, as DNA: TGTGCCAGCAGCTTAGGCAGGGACGTTACCAAAAACATTCAGTACTTC. Residues: CASSLGRDVTKNIQYF.

The CDR3 here is CASSLGTIYF. CDR3 coding DNA: TGTGCCAGCTCCCTGGGCACCATATATTTT. The rearrangement joins TRBV2 to TRBJ1-3; D uncertain. The CDR3 loop spans 10 amino acids. Germline CDR1 reads SNHLY; CDR2 reads FYNNEI. V lost 8 bases to trimming and J lost 9 bases, with 8 bases between them.

The V and J genes are TRBV10-3 and TRBJ1-2; possibly TRBD1 for D (5 bases). CDR3 length: 16 amino acids. V was trimmed by 0 bases and J by 5 bases, leaving 16 bases between them. Germline assignment: CDR1 ENHRY and CDR2 SYGVKD. The CDR3 bases are TGTGCCATCAGTGAGTCGGTAAGACAGACGGATTATGGCTACACCTTC. Residues: CAISESVRQTDYGYTF.

Only one count was recorded for this clone. The V gene is TRBV5-1, the J gene TRBJ2-1, with 15 bases lining up with TRBD2. Looked up from germline, CDR1 is SGHRS and CDR2 is YFSETQ. This CDR3 is built from 18 residues. Unmatched junction bases numbered 13, after V lost 7 bases and J lost 5 bases. The CDR3 sequence: CASHYLGGLAGGNNEQFF. The CDR3 nucleotides are TGCGCCAGCCACTATCTAGGGGGACTAGCGGGAGGTAACAATGAGCAGTTCTTC.

V gene TRBV29-1 combines with J gene TRBJ2-1; 8 bases match TRBD2. Germline lookup yields CDR1 SQVTM and CDR2 ANQGSEA. This CDR3 region has 14 residues. The trim removed 7 bases at V and 6 bases at J, leaving 11 bases unmatched. CDR3 nucleotide sequence: TGCAGCGCACGGACGGGACTAGACTCCAATGAGCAGTTCTTC. Translation: CSARTGLDSNEQFF.

There are a few counts of this clone. J is TRBJ1-6 and V is TRBV7-3; no firm D call. Germline CDR1 and CDR2: SGHTA and FQGTGA. This CDR3 has 13 residues. Trimming cost V 5 bases and J 6 bases, with 8 bases left between them. Here the CDR3 reads CASSLRPNSPLHF. The CDR3 region has the DNA TGTGCCAGCAGCCTCCGACCTAATTCACCCCTCCACTTT.

The chain links TRBV7-3 to TRBJ1-2; D unresolved. CDR3 length equals 13 residues. From germline, CDR1 is SGHTA and CDR2 FQGTGA. The V gene lost 1 base and the J gene lost 6 bases, with 9 bases spanning the gap. Written as DNA, the CDR3 is TGTGCCAGCAGCTTAAGTTTCGGGAATGGCTACACCTTC. It translates to CASSLSFGNGYTF.

This clone was detected once. The chain combines TRBV7-9 with TRBJ1-4; D unresolved. The CDR3 extends over 15 amino acids. Trimming shortened V by 7 bases and J by 0 bases, and 12 bases separated the two germline ends. Germline V lookup: CDR1 SEHNR, CDR2 FQNEAQ (reference sequence). The CDR3 loop reads CASNFPSPTNEKLFF. The CDR3 nucleotides are TGTGCCAGCAACTTTCCGTCCCCAACTAATGAAAAACTGTTTTTT.

This chain links TRBV13 with TRBJ2-1, with 9 bases that match TRBD2. Germline CDR1 is PRHDT and CDR2 is FYEKMQ (reference sequence). V dropped 5 bases and J dropped 7; count of bases not matched to a gene: 15. The CDR3 length is 17 residues. The CDR3 protein is CASSPSLERGVSNEQFF. The CDR3 DNA follows: TGTGCCAGCAGCCCCTCTTTAGAGCGGGGGGTCTCAAATGAGCAGTTCTTC. Full variable domain (outside the CDR3, taken from reference TRBV13 and TRBJ2-1): AAGVIQSPRHLIKEKRETATLKCYPIPRHDTVYWYQQGPGQDPQFLISFYEKMQSDKGSIPDRFSAQQFSDYHSELNMSSLELGDSALYFCASSPSLERGVSNEQFFGPGTRLTVL.

The chain has TRBV5-4 and TRBJ1-2; no clear D gene. Trimming took off 4 bases at V and 3 bases at J, with 16 bases between the two ends. CDR1 SGHNT and CDR2 YYREEE come from the germline V gene (reference sequence). The CDR3 is 15 residues long. CDR3 in amino acids: CASSLHGNSYYGYTF. The CDR3 DNA is TGTGCCAGCAGCCTTCACGGGAACTCCTACTATGGCTACACCTTC.

V gene TRBV6-2 or TRBV6-3 combines with J gene TRBJ1-1, with 9 bases aligning to TRBD1. Per germline, CDR1 MNHEY and CDR2 SVGEGT. V dropped 5 bases and J dropped 5; count of bases not matched to a gene: 6. The CDR3 consists of 14 residues. In nucleotides, the CDR3 is TGTGCCAGCAGTCGACGGGACAGGGATACTGAAGCTTTCTTT. Translation: CASSRRDRDTEAFF.

The chain recombines TRBV2 with TRBJ1-6; D remains unclear. Germline-derived CDR1 and CDR2 are SNHLY and FYNNEI. The CDR3 covers 16 residues. Trimming pared 3 bases from V and 0 bases from J, leaving 9 bases between. The DNA of the CDR3 is TGTGCCAGCAGTGAGGCGGCCAGCTCCTATAATTCACCCCTCCACTTT. Encoded protein: CASSEAASSYNSPLHF.

A few counts support this clone. The J gene is TRBJ1-5, the V gene TRBV2; TRBD1 is a possible D gene (6 bases). The CDR3 spans 13 residues. V lost 6 bases to trimming and J lost 16 bases, with 22 bases between them. The germline V gene has CDR1 SNHLY and CDR2 FYNNEI. The CDR3 DNA sequence: TGTGCCAGCAGAGGACCTAATCCGGGACACTTACATTTT. It translates to CASRGPNPGHLHF.

This chain's CDR3 is CASSPGGRFSGEAFF. CDR3 coding DNA: TGTGCCAGTAGCCCCGGTGGTCGATTTTCGGGTGAAGCTTTCTTT. The rearrangement links TRBV19 to TRBJ1-1; no reliable D call. The CDR3 has 15 residues. Per germline, CDR1 LNHDA and CDR2 SQIVND (reference sequence). V was pared by 6 bases and J by 7 bases, with 21 bases between.

The chain carries TRBV9 and TRBJ2-3; no definite D call. CDR1 is SGDLS, CDR2 YYNGEE, per germline. The ends were cut back, 0 bases at V and 4 bases at J, with 6 bases in the middle. CDR3 length equals 13 residues. The DNA for the CDR3 is TGTGCCAGCAGCGTAGAGGACCCAGATACGCAGTATTTT. Its protein is CASSVEDPDTQYF.